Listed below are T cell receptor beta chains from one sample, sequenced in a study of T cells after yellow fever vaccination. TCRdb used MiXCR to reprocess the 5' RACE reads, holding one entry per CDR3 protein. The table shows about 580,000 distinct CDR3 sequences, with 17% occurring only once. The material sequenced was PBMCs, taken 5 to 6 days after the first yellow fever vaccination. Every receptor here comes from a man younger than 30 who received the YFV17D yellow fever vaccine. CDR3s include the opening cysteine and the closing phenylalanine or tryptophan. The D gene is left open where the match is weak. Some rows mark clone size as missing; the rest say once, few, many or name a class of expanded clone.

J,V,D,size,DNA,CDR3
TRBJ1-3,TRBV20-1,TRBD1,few,TGCAGTGCGCAACAGGGGGCGCTTGGAAACACCATATATTTT,CSAQQGALGNTIYF
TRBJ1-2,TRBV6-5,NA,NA,TGTGCCAGCAGTTACTCGGGGGGAGTCTATGGCTACACCTTC,CASSYSGGVYGYTF
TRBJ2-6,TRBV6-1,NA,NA,TGTGCCGGCCGGGACGGAAGCTCTGGGGCCAACGTCCTGACTTTC,CAGRDGSSGANVLTF
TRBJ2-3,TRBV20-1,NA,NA,TGCAGTGCTAGAGATACGGCCGGCATCTCGCAGTATTTT,CSARDTAGISQYF
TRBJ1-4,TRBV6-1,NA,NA,TGTGCCAGCAGTCAAATCCTCTCGGGGCTGCGACTGTTTTTT,CASSQILSGLRLFF
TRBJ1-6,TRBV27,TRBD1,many,TGTGCCAGCAGTTCGACAGGGAATTATAATTCACCCCTCCACTTT,CASSSTGNYNSPLHF
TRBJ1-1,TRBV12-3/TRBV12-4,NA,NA,TGTGCCAGCATGAGGACCTTCGATATTGAAGCTTGCTTT,CASMRTFDIEACF
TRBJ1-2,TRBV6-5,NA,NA,TGTGCCAGCAGTTACGGCGGGGGGGGTGGCTACACCTTC,CASSYGGGGGYTF
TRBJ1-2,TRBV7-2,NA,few,TGTGCCAGCAGCTTAGCGCCGACACTGATCTATGGCTACACCTTC,CASSLAPTLIYGYTF
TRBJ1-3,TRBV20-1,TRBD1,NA,TGCAGTGCTAGAGATAAAGGGACAGGGTCGGGAAACACCATATATTTT,CSARDKGTGSGNTIYF
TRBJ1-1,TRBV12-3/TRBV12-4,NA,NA,TGTGCCAGCAGCACACTTACGGAAGCTTTCTTT,CASSTLTEAFF
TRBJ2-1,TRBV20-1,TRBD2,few,TGCAGTGCTAGAGATCCGTATCTAGCGGGGGGCCTCTACAATGAGCAGTTCTTC,CSARDPYLAGGLYNEQFF
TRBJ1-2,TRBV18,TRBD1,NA,TGTGCCAGCTCACCAAGCGGACAGGGAAAAGGCTACACCTTC,CASSPSGQGKGYTF
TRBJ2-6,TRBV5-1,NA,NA,TGCGCCAGCCGAATTGACTCTGGGGCCAACGTCCTGACTTTC,CASRIDSGANVLTF
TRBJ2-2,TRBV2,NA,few,TGTGCCAGCAGTCCCATCACCGGGGAGCTGTTTTTT,CASSPITGELFF
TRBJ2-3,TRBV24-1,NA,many,TGTGCCACCAGTGATGACGCCTCAGATACGCAGTATTTT,CATSDDASDTQYF
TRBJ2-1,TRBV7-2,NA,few,TGTGCCAGCAGCTTAGCGCCCGTAACGGACTTCGCCTACAATGAGCAGTTCTTC,CASSLAPVTDFAYNEQFF
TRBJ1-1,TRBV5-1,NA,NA,TGCGCCAGCAGCTTGGACTTTAACACTGAAGCTTTCTTT,CASSLDFNTEAFF
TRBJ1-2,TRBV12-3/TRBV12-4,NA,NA,TGTGCCAGCAGCTCAGTTCTAGGCTACACCTTC,CASSSVLGYTF
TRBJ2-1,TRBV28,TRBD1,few,TGTGCCAGCATAGTCGGGACAGGGTTTTACAATGAGCAGTTCTTC,CASIVGTGFYNEQFF
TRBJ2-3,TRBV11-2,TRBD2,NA,TGTGCCAGCAGCTTCCCTATCGGGGGGAGCACAGATACGCAGTATTTT,CASSFPIGGSTDTQYF
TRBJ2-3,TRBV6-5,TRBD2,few,TGTGCCAGCAGTTATTCGGGAGCGGGGGGATCGGATACGCAGTATTTT,CASSYSGAGGSDTQYF
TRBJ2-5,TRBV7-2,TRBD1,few,TGTGCCAGCAGCGCCGGGACAGGGGCCGAGACCCAGTACTTC,CASSAGTGAETQYF
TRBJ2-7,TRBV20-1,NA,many,TGCAGTGCTTGGAAAGGGGGGGCGTTCGACGAGCAGTACTTC,CSAWKGGAFDEQYF
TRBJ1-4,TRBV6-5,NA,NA,TGTGCCAGCAGTTACTACGTGGGCGAAAAACTGTTTTTT,CASSYYVGEKLFF
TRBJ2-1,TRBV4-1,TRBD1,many,TGCGCCAGCAGCCAACCCCGGGACAGGGGGAACGAGCAGTTCTTC,CASSQPRDRGNEQFF
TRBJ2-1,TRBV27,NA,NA,TGTGCCAGCAGTTTGGGGTTTGATGAGCAGTTCTTC,CASSLGFDEQFF
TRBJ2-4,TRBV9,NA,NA,TGTGCCAGCAGCCCCGGTTGGACCAAAAACATTCAGTACTTC,CASSPGWTKNIQYF
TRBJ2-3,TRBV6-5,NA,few,TGTGCCAGCAGTTTTGACAGGGAGGGCGGTACGCAGTATTTT,CASSFDREGGTQYF
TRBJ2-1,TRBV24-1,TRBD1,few,TGTGCCACCAGTGATTTGGGACAGGGATTCGCCTACAATGAGCAGTTCTTC,CATSDLGQGFAYNEQFF
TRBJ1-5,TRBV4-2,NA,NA,TGTGCCAGCAGCCAAGATATTTGGGCACCCACTGCTAGCAATCAGCCCCAGCATTTT,CASSQDIWAPTASNQPQHF
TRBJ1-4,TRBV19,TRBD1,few,TGTGCCAGTAAACGGGACAGGGTTTATGAAAAACTGTTTTTT,CASKRDRVYEKLFF
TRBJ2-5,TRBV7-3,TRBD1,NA,TGTGCCAGCAGCCCACGGGGACAGGGAGGAGAGACCCAGTACTTC,CASSPRGQGGETQYF
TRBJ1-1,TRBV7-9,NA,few,TGTGCCAGCAGCCAGAGGGACACGAACACTGAAGCTTTCTTT,CASSQRDTNTEAFF
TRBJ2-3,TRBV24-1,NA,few,TGTGCCACCAGTGACCCACCTGGGGCGAGTTATACTAGCACAGATACGCAGTATTTT,CATSDPPGASYTSTDTQYF
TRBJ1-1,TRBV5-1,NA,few,TGCGCCAGCAGCTTGTTAGGACCAGCGGACACTGAAGCTTTCTTT,CASSLLGPADTEAFF
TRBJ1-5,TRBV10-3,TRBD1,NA,TGTGCCATCGCGCCGACAGGGGAGAATCAGCCCCAGCATTTT,CAIAPTGENQPQHF
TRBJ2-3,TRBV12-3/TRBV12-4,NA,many,TGTGCCAGCAGCCCTGCAGATACGCAGTATTTT,CASSPADTQYF
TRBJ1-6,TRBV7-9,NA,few,TGTGCCAGCAGGGCAGGGCAATCACCCCTCCACTTT,CASRAGQSPLHF
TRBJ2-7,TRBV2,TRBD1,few,TGTGCCAGCAGCTCCCGGGGGACAGGCCGGCCCTACGAGCAGTACTTC,CASSSRGTGRPYEQYF
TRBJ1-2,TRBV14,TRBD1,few,TGTGCCAGCAGCCATATAGACAGGGCCTATGGCTACACCTTC,CASSHIDRAYGYTF
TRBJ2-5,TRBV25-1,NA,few,TGTGCCAGCAGCCCGGATTGGGAGACCCAGTACTTC,CASSPDWETQYF